The subject of this entry is one T cell receptor beta chain. The CDR3 has 15 residues. The germline V gene encodes CDR1 SGHVS and CDR2 FQNEAQ. V lost 5 bases and J 1 base, leaving 12 bases between the germline ends. The data belong to a study of Tregs in tolerant kidney transplant recipients. The method was immunoSEQ multiplex PCR; TCRdb's version includes in-frame clones alone and lacks a portion of them. The sample has over 60,000 clones; roughly nine tenths are singletons. The chain couples TRBV7-8 to TRBJ1-3; D perhaps matches TRBD1 (6 bases). Specimen: CD4+ T cells from blood, collected before the transplant. The TCR comes from a human donor who received a combined kidney and bone marrow transplant. The CDR3: CASSRDTGSGNTIYF. As DNA, the CDR3 is TGTGCCAGCAGCCGGGACACCGGGTCTGGAAACACCATATATTTT.